The 9 T cell receptor beta chains reported below all come from one sample, sequenced in a study of shared clonotypes between healthy human individuals. Repertoires were generated with immunoSEQ multiplex PCR, while TCRdb's copy carries only in-frame clones and drops some. The sample holds over 2 million clones; around 93% are singletons and the top ten take around 0.4%. Input material: naive CD4+ T cells from PBMCs. This sample's subset: CD45RA+ positively selected. Receptors were obtained from a man aged 18 to 30 in good health. Some clones in this sample may be carry-over from other donors' samples.

This clone appeared a few times. V is TRBV6-5 and J is TRBJ2-7, with TRBD2 matching over 8 bases. This CDR3 is 15 amino acids long. V gave up 2 bases and J gave up 4 bases; unmatched junction bases: 7. CDR1 and CDR2 (germline): MNHEY, SVGAGI. CDR3 loop: CASSYRGGRRYEQYF. DNA for the CDR3: TGTGCCAGCAGTTACCGAGGCGGGAGGCGATACGAGCAGTACTTC.

The chain uses TRBV2 and TRBJ1-2; 7 nucleotides match TRBD1. The CDR3 spans 14 residues. Trimming at V came to 6 bases and at J to 1 base, leaving 5 bases not matched to a gene. Germline V gene lookup returns CDR1 SNHLY and CDR2 FYNNEI. CDR3 in amino acids: CASRTGRNNYGYTF. CDR3 DNA: TGTGCCAGCAGGACAGGGAGGAATAACTATGGCTACACCTTC.

V is TRBV9 and J is TRBJ2-3, with D perhaps TRBD1 or TRBD2 (7 bases each). V lost 2 bases, J lost 5 bases, and 18 bases lay in between. Per the germline V gene, CDR1 is SGDLS and CDR2 is YYNGEE. The CDR3 extends over 16 amino acids. The CDR3 is CASSVRQGGSGDTQYF. CDR3 DNA sequence: TGTGCCAGCAGCGTTCGACAGGGAGGGAGTGGAGATACGCAGTATTTT.

The V call is TRBV5-4, the J call TRBJ2-2, with 9 bases identical to TRBD1. This CDR3 has 15 amino acids. V trimming: 4 bases; J trimming: 5 bases; junction bases outside the gene matches: 6. Germline V CDR1 and CDR2: SGHNT, YYREEE (reference sequence). The CDR3 loop is CASSRTGDGTGELFF. CDR3 sequence (DNA): TGTGCCAGCAGCCGGACAGGGGACGGGACCGGGGAGCTGTTTTTT.

As to this clone: Other DNA sequences in the same sample also yield this CDR3. For the CDR3, the DNA is TGTGCCAGCAGTTCCCTCGGGACGGCTAGCACAGATACGCAGTATTTT. Translating gives CASSSLGTASTDTQYF. The chain couples TRBV28 to TRBJ2-3, with D perhaps assigned TRBD1 or TRBD2 (5 bases each). V was clipped by 4 bases and J by 0 bases, with 14 bases between them. Germline V CDR1 and CDR2: MDHEN, SYDVKM. CDR3 length equals 16 residues. Looking up the rest from reference TRBV28 and TRBJ2-3 gives the full variable domain: DVKVTQSSRYLVKRTGEKVFLECVQDMDHENMFWYRQDPGLGLRLIYFSYDVKMKEKGDIPEGYSVSREKKERFSLILESASTNQTSMYLCASSSLGTASTDTQYFGPGTRLTVL.

This sequence joins TRBV27 and TRBJ1-1; 9 bases match TRBD1. CDR1 is MNHEY and CDR2 is SMNVEV in the germline V gene (reference sequence). Trimming took 10 bases from V and 0 from J; bases not matched to a gene: 9. The CDR3 extends over 15 amino acids. The CDR3 protein is CATRGQGTMNTEAFF. The CDR3 nucleotides are TGTGCCACCCGGGGACAGGGTACAATGAACACTGAAGCTTTCTTT.

This rearrangement joins TRBV5-4 to TRBJ2-3, with a possible D match to TRBD2 (6 bases). This CDR3 is 15 amino acids long. The V end was cut by 0 bases, the J end by 2 bases, with 10 bases between. Per germline, CDR1 SGHNT and CDR2 YYREEE (reference sequence). The CDR3 nucleotides are TGTGCCAGCAGCTTGGTTATAGCGGACACAGATACGCAGTATTTT. Its translation is CASSLVIADTDTQYF.

Concerning this clone: The same CDR3 can be traced to other DNA sequences in this sample. The rearrangement joins TRBV6-1 to TRBJ2-7, with TRBD2 as a possible D gene (5 bases). The CDR3 runs to 14 residues. V gave up 1 base and J gave up 0 bases, with 7 bases separating them. Germline lookup yields CDR1 MNHNS and CDR2 SASEGT. The CDR3 here is CASSEVGSSYEQYF. The CDR3 nucleotides are TGTGCCAGCAGTGAAGTGGGGAGCTCCTACGAGCAGTACTTC.

V and J are TRBV13 and TRBJ1-2; no firm D call. Germline V gene sequence: CDR1 PRHDT, CDR2 FYEKMQ (reference sequence). The V end lost 5 bases, the J end lost 4 bases, and 14 bases lay between the germline ends. The CDR3 spans 14 residues. The CDR3 sequence is CASSATRWAYGYTF. As DNA, the CDR3 is TGTGCCAGCAGCGCGACGAGGTGGGCCTATGGCTACACCTTC.